Listed here are 17 T cell receptor beta chains from one sample, sequenced in a study of yellow fever vaccine responses in identical twins. TCRdb recomputed calls from the RT-PCR reads with MiXCR, one row per CDR3 protein. The sample contains about 3,600 distinct CDR3 sequences, around 80% of which appear only once. This specimen consisted of T cells from blood (PBMCs), unsorted or a sorted subset (not recorded which), obtained before or after yellow fever vaccination (not recorded which). The receptors were sampled from a woman aged 18-29 years who received the yellow fever vaccine.

The V gene is TRBV19, the J gene TRBJ2-7; D is unresolved. CDR1 LNHDA and CDR2 SQIVND come from the germline V gene (reference sequence). V dropped 10 bases and J dropped 6 bases, with 22 bases sitting between them. The CDR3 totals 14 residues. The CDR3, as DNA: TGTGCCACTAAGGACCTGGACGTTAGTGCCGAGCAGTACTTC. Amino acids: CATKDLDVSAEQYF. Full variable domain (missing parts from reference TRBV19 and TRBJ2-7): DGGITQSPKYLFRKEGQNVTLSCEQNLNHDAMYWYRQDPGQGLRLIYYSQIVNDFQKGDIAEGYSVSREKKESFPLTVTSAQKNPTAFYLCATKDLDVSAEQYFGPGTRLTVT.

The V call is TRBV5-6, the J call TRBJ2-1, with TRBD1 as a possible D gene (5 bases). The V end lost 0 bases, the J end lost 4 bases, and 14 bases lay between the germline ends. Looked up from germline, CDR1 is SGHDT and CDR2 is YYEEEE. The CDR3 is 16 residues long. The CDR3 sequence: CASSLEARAVYNEQFF. The CDR3 DNA follows: TGTGCCAGCAGCTTGGAGGCCAGGGCGGTATACAATGAGCAGTTCTTC. The variable domain in full, completed from reference TRBV5-6 and TRBJ2-1, reads DAGVTQSPTHLIKTRGQQVTLRCSPKSGHDTVSWYQQALGQGPQFIFQYYEEEERQRGNFPDRFSGHQFPNYSSELNVNALLLGDSALYLCASSLEARAVYNEQFFGPGTRLTVL.

This chain joins TRBV11-3 and TRBJ1-2, with a tentative D call TRBD1 (5 bases). This CDR3 comprises 13 residues. Germline assignment: CDR1 SGHNT and CDR2 YENEEA. The CDR3 DNA reads TGTGTTTCGAGTGGGGGGATTTACTATGGCTACACCTTC. The encoded protein is CVSSGGIYYGYTF.

This chain uses TRBV12-3 or TRBV12-4 with TRBJ2-3, with TRBD1 matching 9 bases. The V segment lost 4 bases and the J segment 3 bases; nucleotides outside the gene matches: 2. The CDR3 runs to 14 residues. CDR3 coding DNA: TGTGCCAGCAGTTCGGGACAGGGTACAGATACGCAGTATTTT. Amino acids: CASSSGQGTDTQYF.

The chain uses TRBV11-1 and TRBJ2-5, with D perhaps TRBD1 or TRBD2 (5 bases each). CDR1 SGHAT and CDR2 FQDESV come from the germline V gene (reference sequence). This CDR3 region has 15 residues. Trimming stripped 5 bases from V and 5 bases from J, with 18 bases between. The CDR3 nucleotides read TGTGCCAGCAGCGTTGGGACGCATGGTTCGGAGACCCAGTACTTC. It is translated as CASSVGTHGSETQYF.

This rearrangement joins TRBV5-1 to TRBJ2-5; D might be TRBD1 (5 bases). V was shortened by 0 bases and J by 5 bases, with 8 bases between the two germline ends. CDR1 SGHRS and CDR2 YFSETQ come from the germline V gene. This CDR3 has 13 residues. CDR3 DNA sequence: TGCGCCAGCAGCTTGGGACAGAGGGAGACCCAGTACTTC. This codes for CASSLGQRETQYF.

V and J are TRBV28 and TRBJ1-1; D gene ambiguous. The CDR3 consists of 14 residues. The germline V gene encodes CDR1 MDHEN and CDR2 SYDVKM. The V end lost 5 bases, the J end lost 0 bases, and 10 bases lay between the germline ends. This CDR3 is CASSPYKLNTEAFF. DNA for the CDR3: TGTGCCAGCAGTCCCTACAAGTTGAACACTGAAGCTTTCTTT.

V and J are TRBV2 and TRBJ2-3; 8 nucleotides align to TRBD1. The CDR3 runs to 15 residues. With V trimmed by 6 bases and J by 6 bases, 11 bases remained unmatched. Germline CDR1 and CDR2: SNHLY and FYNNEI. The CDR3 loop is CASRDFQGARDTQYF. CDR3 sequence (DNA): TGTGCCAGCAGGGACTTCCAGGGGGCAAGGGATACGCAGTATTTT.

This clonotype was seen a few times. V is TRBV13 and J is TRBJ1-1; the D is unclear. Trimming left V 6 bases short and J 0 bases short, with 5 bases between. This CDR3 comprises 12 residues. Looked up from germline, CDR1 is PRHDT and CDR2 is FYEKMQ (reference sequence). The CDR3 sequence is CASRLMNTEAFF. The CDR3 region has the DNA TGTGCCAGCAGGTTGATGAACACTGAAGCTTTCTTT.

The gene calls are TRBV7-9 and TRBJ1-6; weak D call: TRBD1 (6 bases). The germline gives CDR1 SEHNR, CDR2 FQNEAQ (reference sequence). Trimming left V 7 bases short and J 4 bases short, with 14 bases between. The CDR3 has 15 residues. As DNA, the CDR3 is TGTGCCAGCAACATGGGCGGACAGTATAATTCACCCCTCCACTTT. Protein sequence: CASNMGGQYNSPLHF.

This sequence joins TRBV5-6 and TRBJ2-1; 12 bases are shared with TRBD2. Germline values: CDR1 SGHDT, CDR2 YYEEEE. There are 17 residues in the CDR3. V lost 4 bases to trimming and J lost 3 bases; unmatched junction nucleotides: 8. CDR3 loop: CASSDLAGGPGYNEQFF. For the CDR3, the DNA is TGTGCCAGCAGCGATCTAGCGGGAGGGCCTGGCTACAATGAGCAGTTCTTC.

This clonotype was observed a single time. The chain recombines TRBV29-1 with TRBJ2-7, with 7 bases fitting TRBD1. V shed 5 bases, J shed 4 bases, and the junction held 11 bases outside the gene matches. Germline-derived CDR1 and CDR2 are SQVTM and ANQGSEA. CDR3 length equals 14 residues. In DNA, the CDR3 is TGCAGCGTTCCAAAACAGGGGCAAGGGTACGAGCAGTACTTC. Amino acid sequence: CSVPKQGQGYEQYF.

The chain carries TRBV11-1 and TRBJ2-5; no firm D call. Trimming cost V 1 base and J 1 base, with 4 bases left between them. The CDR3 sequence is 13 residues long. CDR1 is SGHAT, CDR2 FQDESV, per germline (reference sequence). The CDR3 loop reads CASSLGTQETQYF. CDR3 DNA sequence: TGTGCCAGCAGCTTAGGCACCCAAGAGACCCAGTACTTC.

The chain uses TRBV10-3 and TRBJ1-2, with D perhaps matching TRBD1 (6 bases). The ends were cut back, 6 bases at V and 13 bases at J, with 24 bases in the middle. The CDR3 is 14 residues long. The germline V gene encodes CDR1 ENHRY and CDR2 SYGVKD. DNA for the CDR3: TGTGCCATCAGACGGGGACTTCACAGCTACAGGGTCACCTTC. Encoded protein: CAIRRGLHSYRVTF.

This clonotype occurred once. The CDR3 DNA follows: TGTGCCAGCAGCCGGGACACCTACGAGCAGTACGTC. It yields the protein CASSRDTYEQYV. The V and J genes are TRBV11-3 and TRBJ2-7; weak D call: TRBD1 (6 bases). Germline V gives CDR1 SGHNT, CDR2 YENEEA. The V gene lost 5 bases and the J gene lost 2 bases, with 7 bases spanning the gap. This CDR3 contains 12 residues.

The chain uses TRBV12-3 or TRBV12-4 and TRBJ2-3; no clear D gene. The CDR3 loop spans 13 amino acids. V was trimmed by 6 bases and J by 1 base, leaving 8 bases between them. CDR3 residues: CASSGPGTDTQYF. The CDR3 nucleotides read TGTGCCAGCAGCGGACCGGGCACAGATACGCAGTATTTT.

This clonotype came up once. The chain recombines TRBV2 with TRBJ2-2, with unresolved D. CDR3 length equals 12 residues. The ends were cut back, 4 bases at V and 4 bases at J, with 4 bases in the middle. Germline CDR1 reads SNHLY; CDR2 reads FYNNEI. This CDR3 reads CASSVRTGELFF. For the CDR3, the DNA is TGTGCCAGCAGTGTCCGCACCGGGGAGCTGTTTTTT.